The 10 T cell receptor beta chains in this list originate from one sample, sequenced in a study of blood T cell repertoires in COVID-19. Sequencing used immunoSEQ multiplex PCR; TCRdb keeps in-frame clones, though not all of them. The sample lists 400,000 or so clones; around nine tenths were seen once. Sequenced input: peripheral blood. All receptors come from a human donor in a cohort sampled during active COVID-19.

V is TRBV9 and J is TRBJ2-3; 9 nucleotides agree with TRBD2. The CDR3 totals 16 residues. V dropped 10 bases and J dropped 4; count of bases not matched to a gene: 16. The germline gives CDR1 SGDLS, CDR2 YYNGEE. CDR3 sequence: CAPRRGGGGAADTQYF. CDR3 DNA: TGTGCCCCCCGCCGCGGGGGCGGGGGGGCGGCAGATACGCAGTATTTT.

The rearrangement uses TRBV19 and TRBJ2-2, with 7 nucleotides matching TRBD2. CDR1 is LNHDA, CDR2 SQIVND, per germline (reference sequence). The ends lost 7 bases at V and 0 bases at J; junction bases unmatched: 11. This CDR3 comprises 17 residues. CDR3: CASNVRASGSNTGELFF. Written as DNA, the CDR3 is TGTGCCAGTAACGTTCGGGCTAGCGGTTCGAACACCGGGGAGCTGTTTTTT.

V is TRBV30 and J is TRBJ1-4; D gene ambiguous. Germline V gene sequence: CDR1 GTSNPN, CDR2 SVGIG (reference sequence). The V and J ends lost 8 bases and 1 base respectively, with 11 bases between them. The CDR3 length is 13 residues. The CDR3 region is CAGLTETNEKLFF. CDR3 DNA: TGTGCCGGCCTAACAGAAACTAATGAAAAACTGTTTTTT.

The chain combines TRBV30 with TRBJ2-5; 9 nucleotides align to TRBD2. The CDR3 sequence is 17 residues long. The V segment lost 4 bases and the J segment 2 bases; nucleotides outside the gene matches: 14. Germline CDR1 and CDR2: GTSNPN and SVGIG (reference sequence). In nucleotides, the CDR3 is TGTGCCTGGATTCGCCCCGGGGTAGCGGGGGCTCAAGAGACCCAGTACTTC. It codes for CAWIRPGVAGAQETQYF.

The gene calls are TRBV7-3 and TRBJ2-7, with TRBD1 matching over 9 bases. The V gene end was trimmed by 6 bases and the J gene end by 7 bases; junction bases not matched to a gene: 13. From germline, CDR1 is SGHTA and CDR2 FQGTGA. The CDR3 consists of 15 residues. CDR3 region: CASRTETGGASEQYF. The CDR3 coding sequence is TGTGCCAGCAGGACTGAAACAGGGGGCGCGTCTGAGCAGTACTTC. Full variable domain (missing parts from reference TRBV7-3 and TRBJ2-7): GAGVSQTPSNKVTEKGKYVELRCDPISGHTALYWYRQSLGQGPEFLIYFQGTGAADDSGLPNDRFFAVRPEGSVSTLKIQRTERGDSAVYLCASRTETGGASEQYFGPGTRLTVT.

DNA of the CDR3: TGTGCCAGCAGCGTAGGAGCTAGCAGGGAGACCCAGTACTTC. Residues: CASSVGASRETQYF. The V and J genes are TRBV9 and TRBJ2-5, with D possibly matching TRBD2 (5 bases). CDR1 SGDLS and CDR2 YYNGEE come from the germline V gene. Trimming pared 0 bases from V and 5 bases from J, leaving 11 bases between. The CDR3 extends over 14 amino acids. The variable domain in full, with the rest retrieved from reference TRBV9 and TRBJ2-5, is DSGVTQTPKHLITATGQRVTLRCSPRSGDLSVYWYQQSLDQGLQFLIQYYNGEERAKGNILERFSAQQFPDLHSELNLSSLELGDSALYFCASSVGASRETQYFGPGTRLLVL.

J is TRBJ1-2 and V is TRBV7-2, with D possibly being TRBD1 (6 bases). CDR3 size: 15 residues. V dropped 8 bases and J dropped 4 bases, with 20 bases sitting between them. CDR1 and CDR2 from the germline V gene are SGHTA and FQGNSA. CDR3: CASGSRGAGSYGYTF. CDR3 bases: TGTGCCAGCGGATCTCGGGGGGCTGGTAGCTATGGCTACACCTTC.

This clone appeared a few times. As DNA, the CDR3 is TGTGCCAGCAGCCAGCCAGGACAGGGGGGCTACACCTTC. It is translated as CASSQPGQGGYTF. V usage is TRBV4-2 and J usage is TRBJ1-2; 9 bases are a match to TRBD1. This CDR3 is built from 13 residues. J gave up 8 bases and V 3 bases, and 4 bases lay outside the gene matches. In germline, CDR1 is LGHNA, CDR2 YNFKEQ.

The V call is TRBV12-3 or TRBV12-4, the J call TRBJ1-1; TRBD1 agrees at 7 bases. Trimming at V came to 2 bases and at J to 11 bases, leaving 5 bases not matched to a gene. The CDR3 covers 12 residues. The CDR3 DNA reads TGTGCCAGCAGTTTACCCAGGGGGGCGGCTTTCTTT. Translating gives CASSLPRGAAFF.

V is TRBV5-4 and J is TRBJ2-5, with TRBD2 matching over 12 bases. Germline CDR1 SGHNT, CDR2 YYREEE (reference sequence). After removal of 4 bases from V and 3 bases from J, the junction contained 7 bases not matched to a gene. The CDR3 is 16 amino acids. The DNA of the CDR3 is TGTGCCAGCAGCCGCTTGACTAGCGGGAGAGAAGAGACCCAGTACTTC. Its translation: CASSRLTSGREETQYF.